These 19 T cell receptor beta chains were all obtained from the same sample, sequenced in a study of tumor-infiltrating lymphocytes in primary liver carcinoma. Germline DNA was also extracted, and blood RNA was taken from unsorted whole blood. The template, 500 ng total RNA, yielded TCR beta cDNA made with a constant-region primer. Each TCR beta library was derived from three nested multiplex PCR rounds that employed slightly modified ARM-PCR. PCR rounds one and two used TRBV1-TRBV30 forward primers with a C-beta reverse primer for approximately 11 cycles each. Each CDR3 protein gets one entry after TCRdb re-called the multiplex PCR reads with MiXCR. The sample carries 150,000 to 200,000 distinct CDR3 sequences, roughly three fifths recorded once. The specimen was peripheral blood. The receptors derive from a man aged 40-49 years with primary liver carcinoma and hepatitis B virus infection.

In its sample, this clonotype was seen once. No conserved phenylalanine or tryptophan ends this CDR3, so it is likely a read error. The chain carries TRBV29-1 and TRBJ2-3; 9 bases map to TRBD1. V was pared by 3 bases and J by 3 bases, with 10 bases of the junction left unmatched. Germline CDR1 reads SQVTM; CDR2 reads ANQGSEA. This CDR3 has 16 residues. This CDR3 reads CSVESPGQGITDTQYI. The CDR3 DNA sequence: TGCAGCGTTGAGTCTCCGGGACAGGGTATAACAGATACGCAGTATATT.

This clonotype appeared a single time. This chain uses TRBV28 with TRBJ2-3; tentatively, D is TRBD2 (5 bases). The ends were cut back, 4 bases at V and 2 bases at J, with 13 bases in the middle. This CDR3 comprises 15 residues. From germline, CDR1 is MDHEN and CDR2 SYDVKM. CDR3 DNA: TGTGCCAGCAGTTACCCGGGGTTATTCACAGATACGCAGTATTTT. The encoded protein is CASSYPGLFTDTQYF.

This clonotype was detected a few times. The chain has TRBV14 and TRBJ2-4, with 7 positions matching TRBD2. With 4 bases clipped from V and 7 bases from J, the junction kept 7 bases outside the gene matches. CDR3 length equals 14 residues. Per the germline V gene, CDR1 is SGHDN and CDR2 is FVKESK. The CDR3 bases are TGTGCCAGCAGCCCCCCGGGGGGTTGGAACATTCAGTACTTC. This gives the protein CASSPPGGWNIQYF.

Note on this clonotype: The germline gene is not matched at one end of the junction; a read error may be the cause. V is TRBV6-6 and J is TRBJ2-7; perhaps D is TRBD1 or TRBD2 (6 bases each). Germline values: CDR1 MNHNY, CDR2 SVGAGI (reference sequence). The CDR3 is made up of 16 amino acids. The DNA of the CDR3 is TGTGGCAGCAGTTACTCCGGCGGGGACATGGCCTACGAGCAGTACTTC. It is translated as CGSSYSGGDMAYEQYF.

The CDR3 DNA is TGTGCCAGCAGTATACCAAATCAGCCCCAGCATTTT. Translating it yields CASSIPNQPQHF. The chain carries TRBV6-1 and TRBJ1-5; no firm D call. This CDR3 contains 12 residues. Germline V gene lookup returns CDR1 MNHNS and CDR2 SASEGT. V was shortened by 5 bases and J by 4 bases, with 6 bases between the two germline ends.

This clonotype was seen only once. A single base separates this from a much larger clone, so it may be a read error. The chain joins TRBV6-6 to TRBJ1-2, with D hard to call. This CDR3 has 13 amino acids. Germline-derived CDR1 and CDR2 are MNHNY and SVGAGI (reference sequence). CDR3 DNA: TGTGTCAGCAGCTCCGGGTCTAACTATGGCTACACCTTC. Translated, it gives CVSSSGSNYGYTF.

Details on this clonotype: The conserved closing phenylalanine or tryptophan is absent in this CDR3, likely reflecting a read error. The chain is built from TRBV11-2 and TRBJ1-3; a weak D match, TRBD1 (5 bases). Germline values: CDR1 SGHAT, CDR2 FQNNGV. The CDR3 is 14 residues long. Trimming took 1 base from V and 7 from J, leaving 11 bases between them. This chain's CDR3 is CASSLGTGGNTIYL. The CDR3 DNA reads TGTGCCAGCAGCTTAGGAACCGGGGGGAACACCATATATCTT.

The V gene is TRBV28, the J gene TRBJ2-1; possible D gene TRBD2, 6 bases. V was trimmed by 8 bases and J by 9 bases, leaving 14 bases between them. CDR3 length: 12 residues. CDR1 MDHEN and CDR2 SYDVKM come from the germline V gene. CDR3 region: CASGSGVTEQFF. The CDR3 DNA follows: TGTGCCAGCGGTAGCGGTGTAACTGAGCAGTTCTTC.

The chain couples TRBV6-6 to TRBJ1-2; D remains unclear. The CDR3 loop spans 15 amino acids. Trimming stripped 2 bases from V and 0 bases from J, with 10 bases between. Germline assignment: CDR1 MNHNY and CDR2 SVGAGI (reference sequence). The CDR3 is CASSYGGGPNYGYTF. As DNA, the CDR3 is TGTGCCAGCAGTTACGGTGGAGGGCCTAACTATGGCTACACCTTC.

V usage is TRBV12-3 or TRBV12-4 and J usage is TRBJ2-7; 9 nucleotides line up with TRBD1. The V segment lost 5 bases and the J segment 7 bases; nucleotides outside the gene matches: 9. The CDR3 runs to 14 residues. The CDR3 reads CASSILVTGGEQYF. In DNA, the CDR3 is TGTGCCAGCAGTATACTTGTGACAGGGGGAGAGCAGTACTTC.

This clonotype was recorded a few times. V usage is TRBV12-3 or TRBV12-4 and J usage is TRBJ1-4; D uncertain. V gave up 1 base and J gave up 1 base, with 7 bases separating them. The CDR3 has 15 amino acids. The CDR3 loop is CASSLVGETNEKLFF. DNA for the CDR3: TGTGCCAGCAGTTTAGTTGGGGAAACTAATGAAAAACTGTTTTTT.

J is TRBJ2-7 and V is TRBV30; D is perhaps TRBD2 (5 bases). The V gene's germline CDR1 is GTSNPN and CDR2 SVGIG (reference sequence). V lost 2 bases, J lost 4 bases, and 9 bases lay in between. This CDR3 contains 12 residues. In DNA form, the CDR3 reads TGTGCCTGGAGTCGGGGAGAGTACGAGCAGTACTTC. It codes for CAWSRGEYEQYF.

This clonotype was counted between two and nine times. V is TRBV28 and J is TRBJ2-1; no reliable D call. V was cut by 4 bases and J by 0 bases, with 13 bases left in between. This CDR3 has 16 residues. In germline, CDR1 is MDHEN, CDR2 SYDVKM. The DNA of the CDR3 is TGTGCCAGCAGTTCACAGTCAACCCGCTCCTACAATGAGCAGTTCTTC. This translates into CASSSQSTRSYNEQFF.

This chain links TRBV29-1 with TRBJ2-7; D possibly corresponds to TRBD2 (6 bases). V was trimmed by 4 bases and J by 6 bases, leaving 13 bases between them. The germline gives CDR1 SQVTM, CDR2 ANQGSEA. The CDR3 is 12 amino acids. In DNA, the CDR3 is TGCAGCGTTGGGGGGGAGGCGGGCGAGCAGTACTTC. Translated: CSVGGEAGEQYF.

This sequence joins TRBV12-3 or TRBV12-4 and TRBJ2-5; TRBD2 aligns across 7 bases. This CDR3 is built from 16 residues. Trimming removed 4 bases from V and 2 bases from J; junction bases left unmatched: 10. CDR3 bases: TGTGCCAGCAGTTCAGGGTTAGCGGGTACACAAGAGACCCAGTACTTC. Residues: CASSSGLAGTQETQYF.

V gene TRBV29-1 combines with J gene TRBJ2-2, with D maybe TRBD2 (5 bases). CDR3 size: 14 residues. Trimming took 7 bases from V and 3 from J, leaving 15 bases between them. From germline, CDR1 is SQVTM and CDR2 ANQGSEA. CDR3 DNA sequence: TGCAGCGCCGCGGAGGTTGGGTACACCGGGGAGCTGTTTTTT. Amino acid sequence: CSAAEVGYTGELFF.

On this clonotype: With a much larger clone just one base away, this may be a read error. The limits of the CDR3 on the DNA are not certain, so only TCRdb's listed CDR3 is given. The CDR3 is CSVYKCSYEQYF. The V gene is TRBV29-1, the J gene TRBJ2-7. The CDR3 spans 12 residues, counting both ends. CDR1 and CDR2 from the germline V gene are SQVTM and ANQGSEA.

This clonotype was picked up many times. The rearrangement joins TRBV29-1 to TRBJ2-2; weak D call: TRBD1 (6 bases). The CDR3 contains 14 residues. V was clipped by 4 bases and J by 0 bases, with 9 bases between them. Germline values: CDR1 SQVTM, CDR2 ANQGSEA. The CDR3 sequence: CSVGTDTNTGELFF. In nucleotides, the CDR3 is TGCAGCGTTGGGACAGATACGAACACCGGGGAGCTGTTTTTT.

The chain has TRBV6-1 and TRBJ1-1; 10 bases match TRBD1. This CDR3 comprises 16 residues. Trimming at V came to 6 bases and at J to 10 bases, leaving 17 bases not matched to a gene. The germline gives CDR1 MNHNS, CDR2 SASEGT. CDR3 DNA sequence: TGTGCCAGCAGAGTCGACAGGGGGCAGGGGTTTGGAGGAGCTTTCTTT. Translating it yields CASRVDRGQGFGGAFF.